Presented here are 26 T cell receptor beta chains from one specimen sequenced in a study of T cell changes during pregnancy in multiple sclerosis. Here immunoSEQ multiplex PCR was the method, and the copy in TCRdb shows in-frame clones only, minus some. The sample lists 15,000 to 20,000 clones; almost 85% were seen once. Sequencing was performed on CD8+ T cells from peripheral blood mononuclear cells, taken in the second trimester of pregnancy. The receptors here all came from a female donor in good health, enrolled as a control in a pregnancy study.

DNA of the CDR3: TGTGCCGTTCTCCCCTGGACAGAGATTCATAGCAATCAGCCCCAGCATTTT. It encodes CAVLPWTEIHSNQPQHF. The rearrangement uses TRBV28 and TRBJ1-5; possible D gene TRBD1, 6 bases. Trimming pared 11 bases from V and 0 bases from J, leaving 23 bases between. CDR3 length: 17 residues. Germline lookup yields CDR1 MDHEN and CDR2 SYDVKM.

The CDR3 bases are TGCGCCAGCAGCCAAGACTTAACAGGGATATATGGCTACACCTTC. Amino acid sequence: CASSQDLTGIYGYTF. The chain is built from TRBV4-1 and TRBJ1-2; TRBD1 is a possible D gene (6 bases). This CDR3 is 15 amino acids long. Germline values: CDR1 MGHRA, CDR2 YSYEKL. V gave up 0 bases and J gave up 5 bases, with 13 bases separating them.

The rearrangement uses TRBV4-1 and TRBJ1-2, with D tentatively TRBD1 (5 bases). Germline lookup yields CDR1 MGHRA and CDR2 YSYEKL. The V end lost 1 base, the J end lost 6 bases, and 12 bases lay between the germline ends. The CDR3 length is 14 residues. This CDR3 is CASSQGRGEDGYTF. Written as DNA, the CDR3 is TGCGCCAGCAGCCAAGGACGGGGGGAGGATGGCTACACCTTC.

The chain carries TRBV4-3 and TRBJ2-7; 8 bases line up with TRBD2. This CDR3 comprises 16 residues. Germline loops: CDR1 LGHNA, CDR2 YSLEER. J gave up 5 bases and V 0 bases, and 9 bases lay outside the gene matches. CDR3 residues: CASSQESGGSSDEQYF. The DNA for the CDR3 is TGCGCCAGCAGCCAAGAATCGGGGGGGTCGTCCGACGAGCAGTACTTC.

This clone is classed as medium-sized. CDR3 residues: CASSEEGGLNQPQHF. The DNA of the CDR3 is TGTGCCAGCAGTGAAGAAGGGGGCCTCAATCAGCCCCAGCATTTT. The V call is TRBV2, the J call TRBJ1-5, with TRBD1 matching over 7 bases. The V gene end was trimmed by 1 base and the J gene end by 3 bases; junction bases not matched to a gene: 3. The CDR3 extends over 15 amino acids. Germline V gene lookup returns CDR1 SNHLY and CDR2 FYNNEI.

The J gene is TRBJ2-3, the V gene TRBV4-1, with D hard to call. Trimming took off 1 base at V and 2 bases at J, with 10 bases between the two ends. The germline V gene has CDR1 MGHRA and CDR2 YSYEKL. The CDR3 length is 15 residues. CDR3 sequence (DNA): TGCGCCAGCAGCCAAGCAATGCGGAACACAGATACGCAGTATTTT. This codes for CASSQAMRNTDTQYF.

V gene TRBV7-9 combines with J gene TRBJ2-7; D may be TRBD2 (5 bases). CDR3 length: 18 amino acids. The V gene lost 5 bases and the J gene lost 3 bases, with 26 bases spanning the gap. Per germline, CDR1 SEHNR and CDR2 FQNEAQ (reference sequence). This chain's CDR3 is CASSPKVRVGNVHYEQYF. The CDR3 region has the DNA TGTGCCAGCAGCCCGAAAGTACGAGTCGGGAACGTCCACTACGAGCAGTACTTC.

The rearrangement uses TRBV30 and TRBJ2-7; D might be TRBD1 (6 bases). Germline loops: CDR1 GTSNPN, CDR2 SVGIG (reference sequence). This CDR3 spans 13 amino acids. Trimming shortened V by 0 bases and J by 3 bases, and 9 bases separated the two germline ends. The CDR3 bases are TGTGCCTGGAGTGTGGACAGTCGCTACGAGCAGTACTTC. Encoded protein: CAWSVDSRYEQYF.

This clone appeared a few times. The chain combines TRBV4-3 with TRBJ1-2; a possible D gene is TRBD1 (6 bases). The germline CDR1 and CDR2 sequences are LGHNA and YSLEER. Trimming took 5 bases from V and 4 from J, leaving 14 bases between them. The CDR3 extends over 14 amino acids. The CDR3 nucleotides are TGCGCCAGCAGCGAGGGGGGGGGCGGCTATGGCTACACCTTC. Translation: CASSEGGGGYGYTF.

Points on this clone: At one end the junction does not follow the germline gene, possibly because of a read error. This sequence joins TRBV7-7 and TRBJ2-5; the match to TRBD1 covers 11 bases. Looked up from germline, CDR1 is SSHAT and CDR2 is FNYEAQ (reference sequence). The CDR3 extends over 16 amino acids. The CDR3 loop reads CASSLEGQGGQETQYF. The CDR3 DNA is TGTGCTAGCAGCTTAGAGGGACAGGGGGGACAAGAGACCCAGTACTTC.

In this sample, this clone turned up once. The chain combines TRBV7-6 with TRBJ1-1, with 7 positions matching TRBD1. Germline-derived CDR1 and CDR2 are SGHVS and FNYEAQ. Germline trimming cut 5 bases from V and 0 bases from J; bases unmatched to any gene: 3. The CDR3 spans 14 residues. The CDR3 DNA is TGTGCCAGCAGCGCGGGACAGCTGAACACTGAAGCTTTCTTT. This codes for CASSAGQLNTEAFF.

V gene TRBV27 combines with J gene TRBJ1-2; tentative D call: TRBD1 (5 bases). This CDR3 is built from 13 residues. From germline, CDR1 is MNHEY and CDR2 SMNVEV (reference sequence). V was trimmed by 3 bases and J by 8 bases, leaving 13 bases between them. This CDR3 reads CASSFSRGEGYTF. As DNA, the CDR3 is TGTGCCAGCAGTTTCAGCCGGGGGGAAGGCTACACCTTC.

The chain carries TRBV7-3 and TRBJ2-4; maybe TRBD2 (6 bases). Germline loops: CDR1 SGHTA, CDR2 FQGTGA. This CDR3 is built from 14 residues. The V gene lost 5 bases and the J gene lost 7 bases, with 15 bases spanning the gap. CDR3 coding DNA: TGTGCCAGCAGCCACAGCGGGCTGGAGAACATTCAGTACTTC. This codes for CASSHSGLENIQYF.

V and J are TRBV7-9 and TRBJ2-7; a possible D gene is TRBD1 (6 bases). The germline V and J ends were trimmed by 2 bases and 2 bases, with 7 bases remaining between them. The CDR3 runs to 13 residues. The germline V gene has CDR1 SEHNR and CDR2 FQNEAQ (reference sequence). The CDR3 spells CASSLQGPYEQYF. The CDR3 region has the DNA TGTGCCAGCAGCTTACAGGGGCCCTACGAGCAGTACTTC.

This clone was counted only a few times. The chain uses TRBV4-1 and TRBJ1-3, with D possibly TRBD1 on 6 matching bases. The CDR3 has 15 residues. The V and J ends lost 6 bases and 0 bases respectively, with 12 bases between them. In germline, CDR1 is MGHRA, CDR2 YSYEKL. Written as DNA, the CDR3 is TGCGCCAGCAGTCGAGACAGGACCTCTGGAAACACCATATATTTT. It specifies CASSRDRTSGNTIYF.

This clone showed up just a few times. The chain uses TRBV4-3 and TRBJ1-1; perhaps TRBD1 as D (6 bases). V lost 3 bases and J lost 1, with 21 bases in between. The CDR3 runs 18 residues. CDR1 is LGHNA, CDR2 YSLEER, per germline. This CDR3 reads CASSHFPGGRLENTEAFF. For the CDR3, the DNA is TGCGCCAGCAGCCACTTCCCGGGGGGGCGGTTGGAGAACACTGAAGCTTTCTTT.

The V gene is TRBV7-9, the J gene TRBJ2-3; TRBD1 agrees at 8 bases. V shed 5 bases, J shed 6 bases, and the junction held 13 bases outside the gene matches. This CDR3 has 16 residues. CDR1 SEHNR and CDR2 FQNEAQ come from the germline V gene (reference sequence). The CDR3 region is CASSPGQGPFVDTQYF. Here the CDR3 DNA reads TGTGCCAGCAGCCCCGGACAGGGTCCTTTCGTGGATACGCAGTATTTT. Complete variable domain (other parts from reference TRBV7-9 and TRBJ2-3): DTGVSQNPRHKITKRGQNVTFRCDPISEHNRLYWYRQTLGQGPEFLTYFQNEAQLEKSRLLSDRFSAERPKGSFSTLEIQRTEQGDSAMYLCASSPGQGPFVDTQYFGPGTRLTVL.

The rearrangement links TRBV7-2 to TRBJ1-2, with TRBD1 identical over 9 bases. CDR1 and CDR2 (germline): SGHTA, FQGNSA. The CDR3 loop spans 15 amino acids. Trimming at V came to 5 bases and at J to 4 bases, leaving 8 bases not matched to a gene. CDR3: CASSESGTGSYGYTF. As DNA, the CDR3 is TGTGCCAGCAGCGAATCCGGGACAGGGTCCTATGGCTACACCTTC.

The chain is built from TRBV13 and TRBJ1-2; D perhaps matches TRBD1 (6 bases). Germline V CDR1 and CDR2: PRHDT, FYEKMQ (reference sequence). V lost 4 bases to trimming and J lost 0 bases, with 12 bases between them. The CDR3 has 15 amino acids. Written as DNA, the CDR3 is TGTGCCAGCAGCTCTAGGACAGAGCCTAACTATGGCTACACCTTC. Protein: CASSSRTEPNYGYTF.

The V and J genes are TRBV5-4 and TRBJ2-7; D may be TRBD2 (5 bases). Germline CDR1 SGHNT, CDR2 YYREEE (reference sequence). This CDR3 is built from 13 residues. V lost 4 bases and J 4 bases, leaving 12 bases between the germline ends. The CDR3 bases are TGTGCCAGCAGCGTATACGGGGATTACGAGCAGTACTTC. Protein product: CASSVYGDYEQYF. The full variable domain, with the rest looked up from reference TRBV5-4 and TRBJ2-7, is ETGVTQSPTHLIKTRGQQVTLRCSSQSGHNTVSWYQQALGQGPQFIFQYYREEENGRGNFPPRFSGLQFPNYSSELNVNALELDDSALYLCASSVYGDYEQYFGPGTRLTVT.

V gene TRBV25-1 combines with J gene TRBJ2-3; possible D gene TRBD2, 5 bases. The CDR3 runs to 13 residues. CDR1 MGHDK and CDR2 SYGVNS come from the germline V gene. The ends were cut back, 3 bases at V and 9 bases at J, with 13 bases in the middle. The CDR3 reads CASSDRTSGTQYF. CDR3 in DNA: TGTGCCAGCAGTGACCGGACTTCGGGCACGCAGTATTTT.

Notes on this clone: Different DNA sequences within this sample yield the same CDR3. The chain joins TRBV4-1 to TRBJ1-2; D is ambiguous. This CDR3 has 13 amino acids. Germline V gene lookup returns CDR1 MGHRA and CDR2 YSYEKL. Trimming stripped 0 bases from V and 7 bases from J, with 9 bases between. The CDR3 sequence is CASSQDGDRGYTF. The CDR3 DNA reads as TGCGCCAGCAGCCAAGACGGGGATCGTGGCTACACCTTC.

This chain links TRBV7-2 with TRBJ1-6; the D gene is possibly TRBD1 (5 bases). The CDR3 is made up of 15 amino acids. Germline V gives CDR1 SGHTA, CDR2 FQGNSA. V lost 4 bases, J lost 4 bases, and 11 bases lay in between. The CDR3 bases are TGTGCCAGCAGCTCCGGGGGGGGTTATAATTCACCCCTCCACTTT. It specifies CASSSGGGYNSPLHF.

The chain couples TRBV7-9 to TRBJ1-2; TRBD1 is a possible D gene (6 bases). Trimming stripped 4 bases from V and 4 bases from J, with 19 bases between. The CDR3 loop spans 16 amino acids. Germline loops: CDR1 SEHNR, CDR2 FQNEAQ (reference sequence). The CDR3 is CASSSPDRPPPYGYTF. The CDR3 coding sequence is TGTGCCAGCAGCTCTCCCGACAGGCCCCCACCCTATGGCTACACCTTC. Full variable domain (outside the CDR3, taken from reference TRBV7-9 and TRBJ1-2): DTGVSQNPRHKITKRGQNVTFRCDPISEHNRLYWYRQTLGQGPEFLTYFQNEAQLEKSRLLSDRFSAERPKGSFSTLEIQRTEQGDSAMYLCASSSPDRPPPYGYTFGSGTRLTVV.

The rearrangement links TRBV7-9 to TRBJ2-3, with D perhaps matching TRBD1 (5 bases). CDR1 and CDR2 from the germline V gene are SEHNR and FQNEAQ (reference sequence). The CDR3 is 16 residues long. V was shortened by 4 bases and J by 3 bases, with 17 bases between the two germline ends. The CDR3 DNA reads TGTGCCAGCAGCTCTCCCCAGGGAATTAAGACAGATACGCAGTATTTT. This codes for CASSSPQGIKTDTQYF.

In this sample, this clone turned up once. The chain has TRBV9 and TRBJ1-2; weak D call: TRBD1 (5 bases). Germline V CDR1 and CDR2: SGDLS, YYNGEE. The length of the CDR3 is 13 residues. Trimming removed 3 bases at V and 4 bases at J, with 10 bases between. CDR3 amino acids: CASSERDFYGYTF. Here the CDR3 DNA reads TGTGCCAGCAGCGAGAGGGACTTCTATGGCTACACCTTC.